This entry features one T cell receptor beta chain sequence. Sequenced by immunoSEQ multiplex PCR; TCRdb stores in-frame clones only, minus some. Of roughly 960 clones in the sample, approximately 49% are singletons; the top ten hold roughly 15%. The data were taken from a study of graft-versus-host responses after intestinal transplantation. Responders labeled with CFSE (about 200,000) were plated with about 200,000 irradiated, violet-dye-labeled stimulators. CDR3 length equals 14 residues. The germline V and J ends were trimmed by 2 bases and 7 bases, with 14 bases remaining between them. The V gene's germline CDR1 is SGHTA and CDR2 FQGNSA.

The sequence was collected from a human patient who was an organ donor for intestinal transplantation. The material was alloreactive CD8+ T cells from a mixed lymphocyte reaction culture, obtained before transplantation. The subset is: CFSE-low proliferating T cells sorted from roughly six-day pre-transplant mixed lymphocyte reaction (GvH or HvG direction). V gene TRBV7-2 combines with J gene TRBJ1-2; D uncertain. In nucleotides, the CDR3 is TGTGCCAGCAGCTTAAATATAGGAGGCACTGGCTACACCTTC. Translated, it gives CASSLNIGGTGYTF.